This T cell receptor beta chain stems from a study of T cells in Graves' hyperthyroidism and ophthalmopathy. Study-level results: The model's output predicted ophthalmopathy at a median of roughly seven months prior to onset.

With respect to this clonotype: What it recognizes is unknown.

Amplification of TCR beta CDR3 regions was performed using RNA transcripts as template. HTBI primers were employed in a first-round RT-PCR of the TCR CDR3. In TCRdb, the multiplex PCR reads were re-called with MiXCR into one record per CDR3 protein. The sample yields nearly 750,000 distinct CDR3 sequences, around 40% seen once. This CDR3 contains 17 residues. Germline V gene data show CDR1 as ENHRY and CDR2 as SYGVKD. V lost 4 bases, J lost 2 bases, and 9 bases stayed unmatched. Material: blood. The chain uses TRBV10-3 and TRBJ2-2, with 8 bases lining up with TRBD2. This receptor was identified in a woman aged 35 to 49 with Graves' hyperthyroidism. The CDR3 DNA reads TGTGCCATCAGTGGATCTACTAGCGGAGTTAACACCGGGGAGCTGTTTTTT. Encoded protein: CAISGSTSGVNTGELFF.